This T cell receptor (beta chain) stems from a study of T cells in Graves' hyperthyroidism and ophthalmopathy (dated by TCRdb to the late 2010s). Background for the entire study: To identify TCR V-J signatures that set the groups apart, the researchers used a discovery cohort of 100 patients, made up of about 44 with Graves' ophthalmopathy and 57 with stable Graves' hyperthyroidism. An independent validation cohort of about 19 hyperthyroidism patients and 17 patients who later progressed to ophthalmopathy tested prospective prediction of ophthalmopathy. The 85 to 100 discovery patients were divided at random into training and test sets in a 7:3 ratio. In addition, the study compared T-cell repertoires in thyroid tissue and in blood from several Graves' hyperthyroidism patients. After sampling, hyperthyroidism patients received methimazole starting at 30 mg daily, and ophthalmopathy patients received high-dose intravenous methylprednisolone. The paper describes TCR Vbeta CDR3 sequencing of 120 to 150 peripheral blood samples, made up of roughly 40 ophthalmopathy patients, around 78 hyperthyroidism patients and 17 progressor patients. The full study reports these points: In validation, the model predicted progression to ophthalmopathy a median of approximately 6.6 months before onset, with around 70% sensitivity and more than 72% specificity. In cross-validation, a model built on a 13 V-J signature told ophthalmopathy apart from stable hyperthyroidism with roughly 87% sensitivity and around 83% specificity, and in testing the same model reached 80%/75%. No statistical method was used to fix the sample size in advance, and group allocation was not hidden from the investigators. Most expanded thyroid clonotypes (frequency above 0.001) were also detected in blood, a finding suggesting that blood repertoires may reflect thyroid immune responses.

V is reduced by 2 bases and J by 3 bases, leaving a spacing of 11 bases between them. Inclusive of the bounding cysteine and phenylalanine, the CDR3 is 15 residues long. This entry keeps only the CDR3 DNA: 45 bases, framed from base 1. The germline V gene (reference sequence) gives CDR1 as MNHNY and CDR2 as SVGAGI. As concerns this clonotype: Its antigen remains unidentified. No per-base quality is available; no much larger clone lies one base away.

Graves' hyperthyroidism was defined as stable when no progression to ophthalmopathy occurred over 18 months of follow-up. Hyperthyroidism patients were newly diagnosed, had a disease duration of under 2 months, and were aged 18 to 65 years. Exclusion was applied to patients with uncontrolled infections, other autoimmune diseases, pregnancy or lactation. Diagnoses were established on the basis of clinical symptoms, serum thyroxine and TRAb, thyroid ultrasound, and orbital computed tomography. Total RNA was extracted using Trizol reagent, and RNA quality was assessed on an Agilent 2100 Bioanalyzer. TCR beta CDR3 regions were amplified from RNA transcripts. The first round of RT-PCR for the TCR CDR3 was performed with the HTBI primer set and the Qiagen OneStep RT-PCR kit. The libraries were constructed in a second round of multiplex PCR and then size-selected and purified. The libraries were sequenced on an Illumina HiSeq2000 using paired-end 100 bp reads. The authors' pipeline ran thus. Raw data were processed with SOAPnuke, discarding reads with adapters, uncalled bases, mean Phred below 15, or no exact constant-primer or identifier match. High-quality paired reads were merged with COPE v1.2.5, and unique nucleotide sequences were defined as clonotypes. MiTCR v1.1 was used to align the clonotypes against IMGT TRBV, TRBD and TRBJ reference segments. Only V-J combinations with frequency above 0.0001, covering about 99% of repertoires, were analysed. The TCS score was defined as F50 (clonal expansion) divided by E x V (chaos), with BLOSUM62-based TCRdist calculated between CDR3 peptides within each V-J. Welch's t-statistics and random forest reduced 514 V-J features to around 14, which were used in a naive Bayes classifier (R e1071). The Morisita-Horn index was used to measure how similar the thyroid and blood repertoires were. TCRdb passed the public sequencing reads through fastp at Q25 and MiXCR, retaining productive beta sequences. When rows share a CDR3 protein, they turn into one entry using the most common DNA and genes. The V and J calls, along with clone size, are taken from TCRdb and not from the paper's own processing. This sample lists a few hundred thousand distinct CDR3 sequences; 40% to 55% were detected once. The ten largest make up around 7.7% of the sample.

This sequence uses TRBV6-6 and TRBJ1-5; a tentative D match to TRBD1 spans 5 bases. This sequence originates from a woman between 18 and 29 years old with Graves' hyperthyroidism. The sample was peripheral blood or thyroid tissue (not recorded which). The nucleotide sequence reads as follows: TGTGCCAGCAGTTACCGAAGGGGCGACAATCAGCCCCAGCATTTT. It translates to CASSYRRGDNQPQHF.